This record looks at one TCR beta chain sequence and its context. Its antigen is unidentified. This sample is part of a study of CXCR3-negative and CXCR3-positive naive CD8 T cells. General study findings and limits: When CXCR3-positive naive cells were set against CXCR3-negative naive cells, the former had more hydrophobic TRB CDR3s.

The germline V gene has CDR1 MDHEN and CDR2 SYDVKM. This CDR3 has 16 residues. The authors prepared UMI-labeled TRB cDNA libraries by 5' RACE. TCRdb re-called the 5' RACE reads and shows each CDR3 protein once, DNA omitted. This table lists some 150,000 distinct CDR3 sequences. This clonotype was obtained from a human donor in good health. Some clones in this sample may be carry-over from other donors' samples. The V and J genes are TRBV28 and TRBJ2-1; no DNA is available, so the TRBD1 call from TCRdb remains unchecked. Material: naive CXCR3+ CD8+ T cells from blood. The subset: CD45RO-CCR7+CD27+CD95- naive CD8+ T cells expressing CXCR3 (TNR3+). CDR3 residues: CASSLPVTGYYNEQFF.